The 20 T cell receptor beta chains below were found in one sample sequenced in a study of response to subunit inactivated influenza vaccine (dated by TCRdb to 2017 to 2018). The library was obtained by RT-PCR. For sequencing, an Illumina HiSeq 2500 was employed. TCRdb trimmed public reads at Q25 via fastp, called clones via MiXCR and kept in-frame beta chains. Each record represents a unique CDR3 protein, reported with the most common genes and DNA among its rows. This sample comprises 150,000 to 200,000 distinct CDR3 sequences, more than 10% of them detected only once. Together, the top ten hold approximately 32% of the sample. Another study also made use of these data, one on T cells expressing NK-cell markers. The other study reports the following: TCR beta cDNA libraries were prepared using 5'RACE template switching, which introduced a universal primer site and unique molecular identifiers.

This sample comprised CD8+ T cells sorted from PBMCs, obtained approximately 12 days after vaccination. These receptors were obtained from a man in his fifties who received an inactivated influenza vaccine. Donor details come from another sample of the same person, matched by shared clones.

This clonotype was detected only a few times. This chain joins TRBV28 and TRBJ2-3, with D perhaps matching TRBD1 or TRBD2 (6 bases each). Germline V lookup: CDR1 MDHEN, CDR2 SYDVKM. V lost 9 bases and J lost 4, with 20 bases in between. The CDR3 loop spans 15 amino acids. Here the CDR3 reads CASSFGGGPADTQYF. For the CDR3, the DNA is TGTGCCAGTTCCTTCGGAGGGGGGCCGGCAGATACGCAGTATTTT.

This clonotype was seen more than once but under ten times. The chain links TRBV28 to TRBJ2-7; D not certain. V lost 5 bases and J lost 2, with 16 bases in between. The CDR3 extends over 15 amino acids. Looked up from germline, CDR1 is MDHEN and CDR2 is SYDVKM. In nucleotides, the CDR3 is TGTGCCAGCAGTCGAGGAAACCCCTACGCCTACGAGCAGTACTTC. It codes for CASSRGNPYAYEQYF.

The chain employs TRBV4-1 and TRBJ2-5; D gene ambiguous. This CDR3 is built from 14 residues. CDR1 and CDR2 from the germline V gene are MGHRA and YSYEKL. V lost 1 base and J 2 bases, leaving 8 bases between the germline ends. In DNA form, the CDR3 reads TGCGCCAGCAGCCAAGGTCCTACTCAAGAGACCCAGTACTTC. Protein sequence: CASSQGPTQETQYF.

This clonotype was found many times. The chain couples TRBV7-8 to TRBJ2-4; the D is unclear. CDR3 length equals 12 residues. The germline CDR1 and CDR2 sequences are SGHVS and FQNEAQ. The ends were cut back, 5 bases at V and 7 bases at J, with 9 bases in the middle. This CDR3 is CASSNSKNIQYF. CDR3 in DNA: TGTGCCAGCAGCAATTCTAAGAACATTCAGTACTTC. The entire variable domain, with the rest obtained from reference TRBV7-8 and TRBJ2-4, is as follows: GAGVSQSPRYKVAKRGQDVALRCDPISGHVSLFWYQQALGQGPEFLTYFQNEAQLDKSGLPSDRFFAERPEGSVSTLKIQRTQQEDSAVYLCASSNSKNIQYFGAGTRLSVL.

This clonotype was observed a handful of times. V and J are TRBV10-3 and TRBJ2-7; 7 bases fit TRBD1. Germline CDR1 and CDR2: ENHRY and SYGVKD. The V gene end was trimmed by 2 bases and the J gene end by 3 bases; junction bases not matched to a gene: 4. This CDR3 has 14 residues. The CDR3: CAISEAGGYYEQYF. The CDR3 DNA reads TGTGCCATCAGTGAGGCAGGGGGATACTACGAGCAGTACTTC.

This rearrangement joins TRBV7-2 to TRBJ2-1, with TRBD1 as a possible D gene (6 bases). The ends were cut back, 0 bases at V and 3 bases at J, with 9 bases in the middle. The CDR3 runs to 15 residues. The germline CDR1 and CDR2 sequences are SGHTA and FQGNSA. The CDR3 nucleotides are TGTGCCAGCAGCTTAGCGGGGGCAGTCTACAATGAGCAGTTCTTC. This encodes CASSLAGAVYNEQFF.

This clonotype was seen at least ten times. This chain joins TRBV20-1 and TRBJ2-3; 11 bases line up with TRBD2. V lost 0 bases and J lost 7; bases outside the gene matches: 3. This CDR3 has 14 residues. Germline V gene data show CDR1 as DFQATT and CDR2 as SNEGSKA (reference sequence). The DNA for the CDR3 is TGCAGTGCTAGAGATAGCGGGAGGGCGAATACGCAGTATTTT. Translated, it gives CSARDSGRANTQYF.

The gene calls are TRBV4-1 and TRBJ1-1; D is uncertain. Germline V gene data show CDR1 as MGHRA and CDR2 as YSYEKL. Trimming took 2 bases from V and 1 from J, leaving 11 bases between them. The CDR3 is 15 residues long. For the CDR3, the DNA is TGCGCCAGCAGCCAAACTGAAGTTGGGAACACTGAAGCTTTCTTT. It translates to CASSQTEVGNTEAFF.

This CDR3 is CASSYPKSGGTYEQYF. The CDR3 DNA follows: TGTGCCAGCAGTTACCCCAAGTCCGGGGGGACCTACGAGCAGTACTTC. The V gene is TRBV6-2 or TRBV6-3, the J gene TRBJ2-7; TRBD2 agrees at 7 bases. The germline gives CDR1 MNHEY, CDR2 SVGEGT. V dropped 2 bases and J dropped 2; count of bases not matched to a gene: 9. The CDR3 totals 16 residues.

This clonotype was detected a few times. The genes are TRBV6-2 or TRBV6-3 and TRBJ2-1; D remains unclear. Germline CDR1 and CDR2: MNHEY and SVGEGT. Trimming removed 2 bases at V and 5 bases at J, with 4 bases between. The CDR3 has 12 amino acids. The DNA for the CDR3 is TGTGCCAGCAGTTACGGAAACAATGAGCAGTTCTTC. Amino acids: CASSYGNNEQFF.

This clonotype showed up just a few times. This sequence joins TRBV29-1 and TRBJ2-7; 9 bases are shared with TRBD1. The CDR3 extends over 12 amino acids. V shed 4 bases and J 4 bases; nucleotides not matched to a gene: 2. CDR1 and CDR2 (germline): SQVTM, ANQGSEA. The CDR3 spells CSVGGQGYEQYF. CDR3 in DNA: TGCAGCGTTGGGGGACAGGGATACGAGCAGTACTTC.

This clonotype was counted many times. This sequence joins TRBV7-6 and TRBJ2-2, with D perhaps matching TRBD1 (5 bases). Germline V lookup: CDR1 SGHVS, CDR2 FNYEAQ. The CDR3 covers 17 residues. The V end lost 5 bases, the J end lost 3 bases, and 19 bases lay between the germline ends. This CDR3 reads CASSQNNKLGDTGELFF. The CDR3 region has the DNA TGTGCCAGCAGCCAAAACAATAAGCTAGGGGACACCGGGGAGCTGTTTTTT. Using reference TRBV7-6 and TRBJ2-2 for the parts outside the CDR3, the full variable domain is GAGVSQSPRYKVTKRGQDVALRCDPISGHVSLYWYRQALGQGPEFLTYFNYEAQQDKSGLPNDRFSAERPEGSISTLTIQRTEQRDSAMYRCASSQNNKLGDTGELFFGEGSRLTVL.

This clonotype was seen a handful of times. The rearrangement joins TRBV19 to TRBJ2-2; 7 nucleotides agree with TRBD1. Germline values: CDR1 LNHDA, CDR2 SQIVND (reference sequence). This CDR3 is built from 13 residues. J lost 5 bases, V lost 5 bases, and 2 bases had no gene match. The CDR3 spells CASSYRGTGELFF. The CDR3 DNA is TGTGCCAGTAGTTACAGGGGTACCGGGGAGCTGTTTTTT. Based on the CDR3 plus reference TRBV19 and TRBJ2-2, the full variable domain is DGGITQSPKYLFRKEGQNVTLSCEQNLNHDAMYWYRQDPGQGLRLIYYSQIVNDFQKGDIAEGYSVSREKKESFPLTVTSAQKNPTAFYLCASSYRGTGELFFGEGSRLTVL.

A few counts support this clonotype. The chain has TRBV24-1 and TRBJ2-1, with TRBD1 identical over 9 bases. CDR1 is KGHDR, CDR2 SFDVKD, per germline. The CDR3 extends over 14 amino acids. V trimming: 4 bases; J trimming: 10 bases; junction bases outside the gene matches: 7. The CDR3: CATSDLGQGEEQFF. DNA of the CDR3: TGTGCCACCAGTGACCTGGGACAGGGAGAGGAGCAGTTCTTC.

This chain links TRBV5-6 with TRBJ2-7, with 7 bases matching TRBD2. Germline V gene lookup returns CDR1 SGHDT and CDR2 YYEEEE. CDR3 length: 13 residues. V lost 4 bases, J lost 4 bases, and 5 bases stayed unmatched. CDR3 protein: CASSPPRGYEQYF. CDR3 DNA: TGTGCCAGCAGCCCCCCGCGGGGGTACGAGCAGTACTTC.

This clonotype was counted between two and nine times. The chain has TRBV9 and TRBJ1-5; D is undetermined. V dropped 0 bases and J dropped 4 bases, with 11 bases sitting between them. Germline values: CDR1 SGDLS, CDR2 YYNGEE. CDR3 length equals 15 residues. CDR3 DNA: TGTGCCAGCAGCGTAGGGGGAGGGAGGAATCAGCCCCAGCATTTT. It translates to CASSVGGGRNQPQHF.

The table lists this clonotype with a few counts. The J gene is TRBJ1-3, the V gene TRBV9, with D unclear. Trimming left V 2 bases short and J 2 bases short, with 8 bases between. CDR1 is SGDLS, CDR2 YYNGEE, per germline. The CDR3 has 14 amino acids. The CDR3 sequence: CASSVPSPGNTIYF. The DNA for the CDR3 is TGTGCCAGCAGCGTTCCCTCGCCTGGAAACACCATATATTTT.

The chain combines TRBV4-2 with TRBJ1-1; 8 positions agree with TRBD1. This CDR3 has 16 amino acids. Trimming took 0 bases from V and 1 from J; bases not matched to a gene: 4. Germline loops: CDR1 LGHNA, CDR2 YNFKEQ. The CDR3 here is CASSQDVGTGNTEAFF. The CDR3 bases are TGTGCCAGCAGCCAAGATGTGGGGACAGGGAACACTGAAGCTTTCTTT.

This rearrangement joins TRBV5-1 to TRBJ2-1; unclear D gene. V was trimmed by 5 bases and J by 5 bases, leaving 14 bases between them. The germline gives CDR1 SGHRS, CDR2 YFSETQ. The CDR3 length is 14 residues. The DNA for the CDR3 is TGCGCCAGCAGTGGGGAATGGCCCCACAATGAGCAGTTCTTC. Translating gives CASSGEWPHNEQFF.

This clonotype was picked up many times. This chain uses TRBV12-3 or TRBV12-4 with TRBJ2-7; 7 nucleotides align to TRBD2. This CDR3 spans 13 amino acids. V lost 7 bases, J lost 3 bases, and 6 bases stayed unmatched. CDR3 sequence reads: CASTSSGYYEQYF. CDR3 coding DNA: TGTGCCAGCACGTCTAGCGGCTACTACGAGCAGTACTTC.